The present T cell receptor beta chain was sequenced within a study of T cell responses to AZD1222 COVID-19 vaccine. Study results and limitations: The repertoires were collected only after the peak T cell response. Reportedly, close to half of spike-specific TCRs are directed against unmutated variant regions.

Assay used: immunoSEQ multiplex PCR; TCRdb lists only in-frame clones, some missing. The sample lists 75,000 to 100,000 clones, around nine tenths occurring once. This clone was seen once. Its antigen is not known. Between the trimmed V and J ends, which lost 0 bases and 0 bases, there was a span of 17 bases. Germline assignment: CDR1 LGHDT and CDR2 YNNKEL (reference sequence). This CDR3 spans 18 amino acids. The starting material was peripheral blood, obtained on day 0 of AZD1222 vaccination. The chain uses TRBV3-1 (or the pseudogene TRBV3-2) and TRBJ1-1, with a possible D match to TRBD1 (5 bases). The sequence was obtained from an adult in good health. The DNA of the CDR3 is TGTGCCAGCAGCCAAGATCGATGGGGGGGAGTGATGAACACTGAAGCTTTCTTT. Its protein is CASSQDRWGGVMNTEAFF.